These 24 T cell receptor beta chains originate from one sample sequenced in a study of T cells in localized non-small cell lung cancer. The repertoire was sequenced with immunoSEQ multiplex PCR; TCRdb's copy has only in-frame clones and lacks some. The sample records 40,000 to 55,000 clones, roughly 75% being singletons. Source: PBMCs, taken before any cancer treatment. Receptors originate from a woman aged 35-75 years with stage II lung adenocarcinoma.

Only a few counts were recorded for this clone. This chain links TRBV25-1 with TRBJ2-3, with TRBD1 matching 11 bases. J gave up 4 bases and V 5 bases, and 5 bases lay outside the gene matches. This CDR3 is built from 15 residues. CDR1 is MGHDK and CDR2 is SYGVNS in the germline V gene. This chain's CDR3 is CASSSPGQGADTQYF. The CDR3 DNA reads TGTGCCAGCAGTTCCCCGGGACAGGGGGCAGATACGCAGTATTTT. Supplemented by reference TRBV25-1 and TRBJ2-3, the full variable domain reads EADIYQTPRYLVIGTGKKITLECSQTMGHDKMYWYQQDPGMELHLIHYSYGVNSTEKGDLSSESTVSRIRTEHFPLTLESARPSHTSQYLCASSSPGQGADTQYFGPGTRLTVL.

The chain is built from TRBV4-1 and TRBJ1-1; 9 bases fit TRBD1. Germline V lookup: CDR1 MGHRA, CDR2 YSYEKL. The CDR3 runs to 17 residues. V shed 5 bases and J 2 bases; nucleotides not matched to a gene: 12. The CDR3 coding sequence is TGCGCCAGCAGCTGGGACAGGGCCGTGCTCCCCAACACTGAAGCTTTCTTT. It yields the protein CASSWDRAVLPNTEAFF.

The chain carries TRBV5-1 and TRBJ2-3, with TRBD1 matching over 9 bases. The germline V gene has CDR1 SGHRS and CDR2 YFSETQ. The CDR3 contains 14 residues. With V trimmed by 4 bases and J by 4 bases, 4 bases remained unmatched. This chain's CDR3 is CASSPDRGADTQYF. The CDR3 nucleotides read TGCGCCAGCAGCCCCGACAGGGGGGCAGATACGCAGTATTTT.

V gene TRBV5-4 combines with J gene TRBJ2-7; D is possibly TRBD1 (5 bases). The germline gives CDR1 SGHNT, CDR2 YYREEE (reference sequence). The CDR3 contains 13 residues. Trimming took 4 bases from V and 3 from J, leaving 11 bases between them. The CDR3 sequence is CASSIDSLYEQYF. DNA for the CDR3: TGTGCCAGCAGCATAGACAGCCTCTACGAGCAGTACTTC.

The chain uses TRBV6-6 and TRBJ1-1; no definite D call. The CDR3 totals 16 residues. Deletions cut 0 bases from V and 2 bases from J, with 13 bases between. Germline lookup yields CDR1 MNHNY and CDR2 SVGAGI (reference sequence). CDR3 residues: CASSYSRAPKNTEAFF. CDR3 DNA sequence: TGTGCCAGCAGTTACTCCCGGGCCCCAAAAAACACTGAAGCTTTCTTT.

This rearrangement joins TRBV27 to TRBJ1-1; tentative D call: TRBD1 (5 bases). Trimming took off 3 bases at V and 3 bases at J, with 8 bases between the two ends. There are 13 residues in the CDR3. The germline V gene has CDR1 MNHEY and CDR2 SMNVEV (reference sequence). CDR3 protein: CASSFTRDTEAFF. The CDR3 region has the DNA TGTGCCAGCAGTTTTACCAGGGACACTGAAGCTTTCTTT.

This sequence joins TRBV7-2 and TRBJ1-6; D is unresolved. V lost 1 base and J 6 bases, leaving 10 bases between the germline ends. CDR1 is SGHTA, CDR2 FQGNSA, per germline. The CDR3 sequence is 15 residues long. CDR3 nucleotides: TGTGCCAGCAGCTTAGAGTCACAGCTTAATTCACCCCTCCACTTT. It encodes CASSLESQLNSPLHF.

The chain is built from TRBV27 and TRBJ2-1, with D perhaps matching TRBD1 (6 bases). The V and J ends lost 5 bases and 7 bases respectively, with 18 bases between them. The germline gives CDR1 MNHEY, CDR2 SMNVEV (reference sequence). CDR3 length: 15 residues. The chain's CDR3 is CASSLGEGGANEQFF. The CDR3 DNA is TGTGCCAGCAGTCTCGGAGAAGGGGGTGCTAATGAGCAGTTCTTC.

This clone was recorded a few times. The rearrangement uses TRBV11-2 and TRBJ1-1; TRBD1 matches at 9 bases. The CDR3 is 16 amino acids. CDR1 and CDR2 from the germline V gene are SGHAT and FQNNGV. V dropped 1 base and J dropped 7; count of bases not matched to a gene: 10. The CDR3 bases are TGTGCCAGCAGCTTAGCTGCGGGACAGGGCGAGGGTGAAGCTTTCTTT. As protein: CASSLAAGQGEGEAFF.

V and J are TRBV5-6 and TRBJ2-5; 9 positions match TRBD1. This CDR3 spans 15 amino acids. With V trimmed by 6 bases and J by 1 base, 7 bases remained unmatched. Germline assignment: CDR1 SGHDT and CDR2 YYEEEE. The CDR3, as DNA: TGTGCCAGCACCAGGACAGGGGAGCCCCAAGAGACCCAGTACTTC. It specifies CASTRTGEPQETQYF.

The V gene is TRBV6-5, the J gene TRBJ2-3; perhaps TRBD2 as D (6 bases). V lost 6 bases and J lost 2, with 12 bases in between. From germline, CDR1 is MNHEY and CDR2 SVGAGI. CDR3 length equals 14 residues. This CDR3 is CASREGRPTDTQYF. CDR3 DNA: TGTGCCAGCAGGGAGGGACGGCCCACAGATACGCAGTATTTT.

The sample holds a few counts of this clone. J is TRBJ2-3 and V is TRBV7-9; D might be TRBD1 (5 bases). This CDR3 is built from 15 residues. Germline loops: CDR1 SEHNR, CDR2 FQNEAQ (reference sequence). Between the trimmed V and J ends, which lost 2 bases and 4 bases, there was a span of 13 bases. CDR3 in DNA: TGTGCCAGCAGCTTAAGTAGGGGTGCGGCAGATACGCAGTATTTT. It is translated as CASSLSRGAADTQYF. Combining the CDR3 with reference TRBV7-9 and TRBJ2-3 gives the whole variable domain DTGVSQNPRHKITKRGQNVTFRCDPISEHNRLYWYRQTLGQGPEFLTYFQNEAQLEKSRLLSDRFSAERPKGSFSTLEIQRTEQGDSAMYLCASSLSRGAADTQYFGPGTRLTVL.

This chain connects TRBV7-9 to TRBJ2-7; TRBD1 aligns across 8 bases. Germline trimming cut 5 bases from V and 2 bases from J; bases unmatched to any gene: 11. The CDR3 sequence is 16 residues long. In germline, CDR1 is SEHNR, CDR2 FQNEAQ (reference sequence). The CDR3 coding sequence is TGTGCCAGCAGCCCGACAGGGGTGGTATCAGCCTACGAGCAGTACTTC. This codes for CASSPTGVVSAYEQYF.

This rearrangement joins TRBV5-8 to TRBJ2-3, with D maybe TRBD2 (6 bases). V lost 2 bases, J lost 0 bases, and 7 bases lay in between. The CDR3 is 14 residues long. The V gene's germline CDR1 is SGHTS and CDR2 YDEGEE. The DNA for the CDR3 is TGTGCCAGCAGCTTCGGGACTAGCACAGATACGCAGTATTTT. This encodes CASSFGTSTDTQYF.

The V gene is TRBV7-9, the J gene TRBJ1-5, with 8 bases matching TRBD1. The CDR3 runs to 16 residues. CDR1 SEHNR and CDR2 FQNEAQ come from the germline V gene (reference sequence). V lost 1 base to trimming and J lost 1 base; unmatched junction nucleotides: 3. The CDR3 DNA follows: TGTGCCAGCAGCTTAGATGGACAGGGCAGCAATCAGCCCCAGCATTTT. This translates into CASSLDGQGSNQPQHF.

CDR3: CASSQDNNLQETQYF. The CDR3 region has the DNA TGCGCCAGCAGCCAAGATAACAACCTTCAAGAGACCCAGTACTTC. The chain has TRBV4-1 and TRBJ2-5, with D unclear. The V gene's germline CDR1 is MGHRA and CDR2 YSYEKL. The length of the CDR3 is 15 residues. V was cut by 0 bases and J by 2 bases, with 10 bases left in between.

The rearrangement joins TRBV6-1 to TRBJ2-7; unclear D gene. Trimming left V 2 bases short and J 0 bases short, with 14 bases between. CDR1 and CDR2 from the germline V gene are MNHNS and SASEGT. The CDR3 consists of 16 residues. The DNA for the CDR3 is TGTGCCAGCAGTGAACGGGTGTCGATGAGCTCCTACGAGCAGTACTTC. This translates into CASSERVSMSSYEQYF.

The chain employs TRBV7-2 and TRBJ2-3, with D tentatively TRBD2 (5 bases). V lost 3 bases, J lost 7 bases, and 11 bases lay in between. This CDR3 has 13 amino acids. Germline CDR1 is SGHTA and CDR2 is FQGNSA. The CDR3 region is CASSLARVNTQYF. DNA of the CDR3: TGTGCCAGCAGCTTGGCGCGGGTGAATACGCAGTATTTT.

This clone was seen just once. The V gene is TRBV7-9, the J gene TRBJ2-1; the D call may be TRBD1 or TRBD2 (5 bases each). Germline V gives CDR1 SEHNR, CDR2 FQNEAQ (reference sequence). This CDR3 is built from 16 residues. V was pared by 7 bases and J by 0 bases, with 16 bases between. Here the CDR3 DNA reads TGTGCCAGCAACGGGGCCGACAGAAGCTCCTACAATGAGCAGTTCTTC. Residues: CASNGADRSSYNEQFF. The variable domain in full, completed from reference TRBV7-9 and TRBJ2-1, reads DTGVSQNPRHKITKRGQNVTFRCDPISEHNRLYWYRQTLGQGPEFLTYFQNEAQLEKSRLLSDRFSAERPKGSFSTLEIQRTEQGDSAMYLCASNGADRSSYNEQFFGPGTRLTVL.

The chain links TRBV5-8 to TRBJ2-7; the match to TRBD1 covers 7 bases. The CDR3 totals 15 residues. In germline, CDR1 is SGHTS, CDR2 YDEGEE. J was trimmed by 7 bases and V by 4 bases; bases with no gene match: 14. For the CDR3, the DNA is TGTGCCAGCAGCCTCTGGGACAGTTTCTCTGGGGAGCAGTACTTC. It is translated as CASSLWDSFSGEQYF.

The chain uses TRBV7-2 and TRBJ1-2; TRBD1 is a possible D gene (6 bases). V lost 2 bases and J 7 bases, leaving 11 bases between the germline ends. Germline CDR1 reads SGHTA; CDR2 reads FQGNSA. This CDR3 spans 13 amino acids. CDR3 amino acids: CASSLTGRGGYTF. The DNA of the CDR3 is TGTGCCAGCAGCTTAACAGGGCGTGGTGGCTACACCTTC.

The chain links TRBV19 to TRBJ1-1, with 7 nucleotides matching TRBD1. The V gene end was trimmed by 5 bases and the J gene end by 12 bases; junction bases not matched to a gene: 9. Germline V gene sequence: CDR1 LNHDA, CDR2 SQIVND (reference sequence). The CDR3 is 12 amino acids. CDR3 region: CASSSRQGLTFF. The CDR3 bases are TGTGCCAGTAGTTCGCGACAGGGTTTAACTTTCTTT.

This clone was detected once. J is TRBJ2-5 and V is TRBV7-9; tentatively, D is TRBD1 or TRBD2 (6 bases each). Per germline, CDR1 SEHNR and CDR2 FQNEAQ (reference sequence). V was trimmed by 5 bases and J by 2 bases, leaving 15 bases between them. This CDR3 region has 15 residues. CDR3 in DNA: TGTGCCAGCAGCGTGGGGGGCGAGGCACAAGAGACCCAGTACTTC. This gives the protein CASSVGGEAQETQYF.

This clone was observed a few times. This chain uses TRBV6-4 with TRBJ2-3; the D is unclear. With 0 bases removed from V and 1 base from J, the gap between germline ends came to 5 bases. Germline V gene lookup returns CDR1 MRHNA and CDR2 SNTAGT. This CDR3 has 14 residues. CDR3 loop: CASSDSFGTDTQYF. The CDR3 region has the DNA TGTGCCAGCAGTGACTCATTCGGCACAGATACGCAGTATTTT.